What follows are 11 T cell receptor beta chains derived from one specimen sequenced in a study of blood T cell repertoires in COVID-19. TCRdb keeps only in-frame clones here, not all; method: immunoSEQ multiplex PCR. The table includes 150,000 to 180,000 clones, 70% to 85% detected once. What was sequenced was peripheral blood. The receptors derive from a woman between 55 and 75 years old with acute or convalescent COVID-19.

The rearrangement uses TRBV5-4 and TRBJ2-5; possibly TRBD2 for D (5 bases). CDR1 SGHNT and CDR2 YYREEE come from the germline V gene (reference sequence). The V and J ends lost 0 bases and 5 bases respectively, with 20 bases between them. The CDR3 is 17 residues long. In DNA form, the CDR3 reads TGTGCCAGCAGCTTGGATGGGAGCAGCGCGGCCGGGGAGACCCAGTACTTC. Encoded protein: CASSLDGSSAAGETQYF. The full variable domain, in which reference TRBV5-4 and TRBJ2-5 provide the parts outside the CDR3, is ETGVTQSPTHLIKTRGQQVTLRCSSQSGHNTVSWYQQALGQGPQFIFQYYREEENGRGNFPPRFSGLQFPNYSSELNVNALELDDSALYLCASSLDGSSAAGETQYFGPGTRLLVL.

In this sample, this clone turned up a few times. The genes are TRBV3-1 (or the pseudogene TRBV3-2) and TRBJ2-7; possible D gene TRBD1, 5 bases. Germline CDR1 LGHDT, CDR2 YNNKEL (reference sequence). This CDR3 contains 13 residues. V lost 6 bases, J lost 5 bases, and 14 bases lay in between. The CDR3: CASSPGSWNEQYF. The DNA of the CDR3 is TGTGCCAGCAGTCCAGGGTCGTGGAACGAGCAGTACTTC.

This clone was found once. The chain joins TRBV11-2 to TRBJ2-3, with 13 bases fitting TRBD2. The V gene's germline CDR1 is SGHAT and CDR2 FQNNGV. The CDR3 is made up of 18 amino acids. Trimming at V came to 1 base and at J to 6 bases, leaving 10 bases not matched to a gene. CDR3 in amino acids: CASSLGKLAGGAWDTQYF. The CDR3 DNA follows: TGTGCCAGCAGCTTAGGGAAACTAGCGGGGGGGGCCTGGGATACGCAGTATTTT.

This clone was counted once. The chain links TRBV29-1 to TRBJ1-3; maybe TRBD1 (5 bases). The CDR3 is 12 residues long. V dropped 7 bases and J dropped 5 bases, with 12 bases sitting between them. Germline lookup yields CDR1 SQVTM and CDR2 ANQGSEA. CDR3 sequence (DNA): TGCAGCGCAACGGACACACGAAACACCATATATTTT. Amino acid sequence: CSATDTRNTIYF.

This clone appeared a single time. The CDR3 region has the DNA TGCGCCAGCAGCCAAGATTCCCACAGGAGAGAGACCCAGTACTTC. Protein sequence: CASSQDSHRRETQYF. The J gene is TRBJ2-5, the V gene TRBV4-1; perhaps TRBD1 as D (5 bases). The CDR3 spans 15 residues. The V gene lost 0 bases and the J gene lost 4 bases, with 12 bases spanning the gap. Germline V gives CDR1 MGHRA, CDR2 YSYEKL.

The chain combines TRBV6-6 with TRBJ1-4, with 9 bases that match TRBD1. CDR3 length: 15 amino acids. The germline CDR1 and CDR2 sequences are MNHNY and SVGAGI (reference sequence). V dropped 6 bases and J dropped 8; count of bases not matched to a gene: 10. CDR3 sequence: CASRSTGGKGEKLFF. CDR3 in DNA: TGTGCCAGCAGAAGTACAGGGGGCAAAGGAGAAAAACTGTTTTTT.

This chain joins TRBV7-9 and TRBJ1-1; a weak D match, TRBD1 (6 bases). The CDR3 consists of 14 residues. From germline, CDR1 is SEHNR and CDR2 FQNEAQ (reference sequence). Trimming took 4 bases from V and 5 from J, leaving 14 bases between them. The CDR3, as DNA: TGTGCCAGCAGCTCGTATACAGGGACAACTGAAGCTTTCTTT. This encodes CASSSYTGTTEAFF.

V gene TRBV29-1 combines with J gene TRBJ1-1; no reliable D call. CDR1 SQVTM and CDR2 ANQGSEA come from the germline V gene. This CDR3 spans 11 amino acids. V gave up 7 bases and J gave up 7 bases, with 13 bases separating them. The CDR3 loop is CSGSGVGEAFF. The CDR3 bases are TGCAGCGGCAGCGGGGTTGGTGAAGCTTTCTTT. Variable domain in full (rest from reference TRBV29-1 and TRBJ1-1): SAVISQKPSRDICQRGTSLTIQCQVDSQVTMMFWYRQQPGQSLTLIATANQGSEATYESGFVIDKFPISRPNLTFSTLTVSNMSPEDSSIYLCSGSGVGEAFFGQGTRLTVV.

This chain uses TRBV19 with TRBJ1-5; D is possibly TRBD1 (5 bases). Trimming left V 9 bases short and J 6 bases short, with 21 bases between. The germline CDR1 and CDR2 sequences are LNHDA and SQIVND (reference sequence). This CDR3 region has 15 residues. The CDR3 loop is CASRRGGPTPQPQHF. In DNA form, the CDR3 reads TGTGCCAGCCGGAGGGGCGGGCCCACCCCTCAGCCCCAGCATTTT. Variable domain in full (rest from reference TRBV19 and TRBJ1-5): DGGITQSPKYLFRKEGQNVTLSCEQNLNHDAMYWYRQDPGQGLRLIYYSQIVNDFQKGDIAEGYSVSREKKESFPLTVTSAQKNPTAFYLCASRRGGPTPQPQHFGDGTRLSIL.

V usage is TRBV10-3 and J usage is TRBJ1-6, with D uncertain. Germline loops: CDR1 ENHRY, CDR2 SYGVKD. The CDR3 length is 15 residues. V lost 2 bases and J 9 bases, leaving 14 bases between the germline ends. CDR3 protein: CAISEERVRRSPLHF. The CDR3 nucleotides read TGTGCCATCAGTGAGGAGAGGGTAAGGCGTTCACCCCTCCACTTT.

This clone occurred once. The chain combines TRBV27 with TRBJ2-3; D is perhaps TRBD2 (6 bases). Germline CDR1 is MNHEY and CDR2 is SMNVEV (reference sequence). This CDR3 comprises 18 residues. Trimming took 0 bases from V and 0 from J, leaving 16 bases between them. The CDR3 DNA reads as TGTGCCAGCAGTTTATCGCGGGGCGGGGACCCAAGCACAGATACGCAGTATTTT. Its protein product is CASSLSRGGDPSTDTQYF.